This T cell receptor beta chain was documented in a study of technical replicates of blood from a few donors (dated by TCRdb to the late 2010s). In regard to this clone: Its cognate antigen has yet to be identified. No base qualities exist here, and no much larger clone lies one base off it.

From a lookup of the germline V gene, CDR1 and CDR2 are MNHNS and SASEGT. Germline trimming amounts to 3 bases on V and 9 bases on J, with 7 as the count of junction bases outside the gene matches. Reading from cysteine to phenylalanine, the CDR3 counts 14 amino acids. Solely the CDR3 DNA is kept, with 42 bases framed from the first base. Preparation of the library involved the immunoSEQ multiplex PCR assay. Held by TCRdb, this immuneACCESS table contains in-frame sequences only and omits some clones. Under half of the omission traces to an unresolved V gene where checked; the cause of the rest is unknown. The sample records roughly 60,000 clones, roughly 91% of which are singletons. The top ten hold about 3.8% of the sample.

Sequencing was done on a sample of PBMCs. This receptor was obtained from a human donor in good health. Some clones in this sample may be carry-over from other donors' samples. The sequence links TRBV6-1 to TRBJ1-5; 8 nucleotides in the junction match TRBD1. The CDR3 in this case is CASSDGQGGSPQHF. The DNA sequence is given as TGTGCCAGCAGTGATGGACAGGGCGGTTCGCCCCAGCATTTT.